These 27 T cell receptor beta chains originate from one sample sequenced in a study of identical twins. One entry per CDR3 protein results from TCRdb running MiXCR on the 5' RACE reads. Among fewer than 550,000 distinct CDR3 sequences listed, approximately 14% were seen once. This same sample was also taken into another study, of yellow fever vaccine responses in identical twins.

Sample: CD4+ T cells sorted from blood. All receptors derive from a woman between 18 and 30 years old in good health.

The chain joins TRBV5-1 to TRBJ2-3; 9 nucleotides align to TRBD1. This CDR3 spans 16 amino acids. CDR1 is SGHRS, CDR2 YFSETQ, per germline. The V gene end was trimmed by 3 bases and the J gene end by 3 bases; junction bases not matched to a gene: 8. The CDR3 loop is CASSSFPGQGTDTQYF. The CDR3 coding sequence is TGCGCCAGCAGCTCCTTCCCGGGACAGGGAACAGATACGCAGTATTTT. Complete variable domain (other parts from reference TRBV5-1 and TRBJ2-3): KAGVTQTPRYLIKTRGQQVTLSCSPISGHRSVSWYQQTPGQGLQFLFEYFSETQRNKGNFPGRFSGRQFSNSRSEMNVSTLELGDSALYLCASSSFPGQGTDTQYFGPGTRLTVL.

This chain joins TRBV7-9 and TRBJ2-2; 8 bases line up with TRBD1. Germline V lookup: CDR1 SEHNR, CDR2 FQNEAQ (reference sequence). This CDR3 spans 15 amino acids. The V segment lost 4 bases and the J segment 4 bases; nucleotides outside the gene matches: 5. CDR3 sequence (DNA): TGTGCCAGCAGCTCCGGACAGGGAGTCACCGGGGAGCTGTTTTTT. This gives the protein CASSSGQGVTGELFF.

This clonotype has only a few counts. The V call is TRBV27, the J call TRBJ2-5, with D possibly matching TRBD1 (6 bases). CDR3 length equals 15 residues. Germline values: CDR1 MNHEY, CDR2 SMNVEV (reference sequence). Trimming left V 3 bases short and J 1 base short, with 12 bases between. In DNA form, the CDR3 reads TGTGCCAGCAGTTTGGGCAGGGGATTCCAAGAGACCCAGTACTTC. This encodes CASSLGRGFQETQYF.

This clonotype came up once. The chain employs TRBV12-3 or TRBV12-4 and TRBJ2-5, with D perhaps matching TRBD1 (5 bases). Trimming stripped 3 bases from V and 4 bases from J, with 9 bases between. The CDR3 loop spans 13 amino acids. CDR3 sequence: CASSLRRVETQYF. The CDR3, as DNA: TGTGCCAGCAGTTTGCGCAGGGTAGAGACCCAGTACTTC.

This clonotype occurred a few times. This rearrangement joins TRBV6-1 to TRBJ2-7, with 14 bases identical to TRBD2. Germline assignment: CDR1 MNHNS and CDR2 SASEGT. The length of the CDR3 is 15 residues. The J segment lost 2 bases and the V segment lost 5 bases, leaving 2 bases of the junction unmatched. The CDR3 region is CASSKGLAGAYEQYF. Here the CDR3 DNA reads TGTGCCAGCAGTAAGGGACTAGCGGGGGCCTACGAGCAGTACTTC.

This clonotype occurred a few times. This chain connects TRBV24-1 to TRBJ2-2; D not resolved. CDR1 KGHDR and CDR2 SFDVKD come from the germline V gene. The CDR3 extends over 15 amino acids. Trimming took 1 base from V and 2 from J, leaving 7 bases between them. CDR3 amino acids: CATSDFATNTGELFF. The CDR3 region has the DNA TGTGCCACCAGTGATTTTGCCACCAACACCGGGGAGCTGTTTTTT.

The J gene is TRBJ2-4, the V gene TRBV11-2; TRBD1 matches at 11 bases. The CDR3 runs to 18 residues. J was trimmed by 0 bases and V by 5 bases; bases with no gene match: 9. Germline loops: CDR1 SGHAT, CDR2 FQNNGV. CDR3 sequence (DNA): TGTGCCAGCAGCCACGGGACAGGGGGGGGACTAGCCAAAAACATTCAGTACTTC. The encoded protein is CASSHGTGGGLAKNIQYF.

This clonotype was picked up a small number of times. The chain carries TRBV7-8 and TRBJ2-4, with D uncertain. The V and J ends lost 1 base and 0 bases respectively, with 13 bases between them. Germline lookup yields CDR1 SGHVS and CDR2 FQNEAQ. The CDR3 length is 17 residues. Written as DNA, the CDR3 is TGTGCCAGCAGCTTAGGTCAGACACTGGGAGCCAAAAACATTCAGTACTTC. Translation gives CASSLGQTLGAKNIQYF.

The rearrangement links TRBV7-2 to TRBJ2-3; 10 positions match TRBD2. Germline loops: CDR1 SGHTA, CDR2 FQGNSA. There are 17 residues in the CDR3. V was pared by 1 base and J by 5 bases, with 9 bases of the junction left unmatched. The CDR3 region has the DNA TGTGCCAGCAGCTTAGACGCAGCGGGAGGGCCCAGAGATACGCAGTATTTT. Translated: CASSLDAAGGPRDTQYF.

This clonotype was detected many times. V is TRBV7-9 and J is TRBJ1-5; no clear D. V lost 5 bases and J lost 1, with 15 bases in between. Germline V CDR1 and CDR2: SEHNR, FQNEAQ (reference sequence). CDR3 size: 16 residues. CDR3 bases: TGTGCCAGCAGCACTACCGCCAGCGGAAGCAATCAGCCCCAGCATTTT. Translating it yields CASSTTASGSNQPQHF. Complete variable domain (other parts from reference TRBV7-9 and TRBJ1-5): DTGVSQNPRHKITKRGQNVTFRCDPISEHNRLYWYRQTLGQGPEFLTYFQNEAQLEKSRLLSDRFSAERPKGSFSTLEIQRTEQGDSAMYLCASSTTASGSNQPQHFGDGTRLSIL.

The chain joins TRBV7-2 to TRBJ2-2, with TRBD2 identical over 11 bases. V lost 4 bases and J lost 6; bases outside the gene matches: 4. The CDR3 runs to 15 residues. The germline V gene encodes CDR1 SGHTA and CDR2 FQGNSA. The CDR3 loop is CASSSRTSGSGELFF. CDR3 bases: TGTGCCAGCAGCTCAAGGACTAGCGGGTCCGGGGAGCTGTTTTTT.

This clonotype has only a few counts. This chain connects TRBV14 to TRBJ2-3; D tentatively fits TRBD1 or TRBD2 (5 bases each). The germline V gene encodes CDR1 SGHDN and CDR2 FVKESK. The V gene lost 2 bases and the J gene lost 0 bases, with 15 bases spanning the gap. The CDR3 consists of 17 residues. In nucleotides, the CDR3 is TGTGCCAGCAGCCAACCCGGCATTGGGGACAGCACAGATACGCAGTATTTT. Protein product: CASSQPGIGDSTDTQYF.

This clonotype was seen more than once but under ten times. The chain uses TRBV18 and TRBJ2-3, with D uncertain. Germline loops: CDR1 KGHSH, CDR2 LQKENI. The CDR3 is made up of 12 amino acids. Trimming took 8 bases from V and 1 from J, leaving 7 bases between them. The CDR3 is CASAERTDTQYF. The CDR3 DNA reads as TGTGCCAGCGCGGAGCGCACAGATACGCAGTATTTT.

This clonotype was seen a handful of times. The chain links TRBV5-6 to TRBJ2-6, with a possible D match to TRBD2 (5 bases). CDR1 and CDR2 (germline): SGHDT, YYEEEE. The CDR3 contains 16 residues. The ends were cut back, 4 bases at V and 4 bases at J, with 15 bases in the middle. CDR3 amino acids: CASSPIPTNGANVLTF. Written as DNA, the CDR3 is TGTGCCAGCAGCCCAATACCGACTAACGGGGCCAACGTCCTGACTTTC.

This clonotype was recorded a few times. The CDR3 loop is CSAPPGQGYGYTF. The CDR3 DNA follows: TGCAGTGCTCCTCCGGGACAGGGCTATGGCTACACCTTC. The chain couples TRBV20-1 to TRBJ1-2, with 9 bases fitting TRBD1. CDR1 is DFQATT, CDR2 SNEGSKA, per germline (reference sequence). This CDR3 has 13 amino acids. V dropped 5 bases and J dropped 4; count of bases not matched to a gene: 5.

The rearrangement joins TRBV10-3 to TRBJ1-2; 7 bases are a match to TRBD1. CDR1 is ENHRY, CDR2 SYGVKD, per germline. The CDR3 covers 15 residues. After removal of 5 bases from V and 8 bases from J, the junction contained 14 bases not matched to a gene. For the CDR3, the DNA is TGTGCCATCAGTCAAACGACAGGGAGTGGTAGGGGCTACACCTTC. Amino acid sequence: CAISQTTGSGRGYTF.

The rearrangement uses TRBV10-3 and TRBJ1-2, with D perhaps matching TRBD1 (5 bases). CDR1 is ENHRY, CDR2 SYGVKD, per germline. The germline V and J ends were trimmed by 4 bases and 0 bases, with 18 bases remaining between them. The CDR3 has 17 amino acids. This CDR3 is CAISGLAGPNTNYGYTF. The CDR3 region has the DNA TGTGCCATCAGTGGGTTGGCAGGGCCGAACACTAACTATGGCTACACCTTC.

This chain connects TRBV6-2 or TRBV6-3 to TRBJ1-5; the match to TRBD1 covers 7 bases. V dropped 4 bases and J dropped 2; count of bases not matched to a gene: 5. Germline CDR1 MNHEY, CDR2 SVGEGT. The CDR3 loop spans 15 amino acids. The CDR3 sequence: CASSSAGTGNQPQHF. The DNA for the CDR3 is TGTGCCAGCAGTTCCGCCGGGACAGGCAATCAGCCCCAGCATTTT.

The chain employs TRBV28 and TRBJ2-7; D perhaps matches TRBD2 (5 bases). The CDR3 is 12 amino acids. The germline CDR1 and CDR2 sequences are MDHEN and SYDVKM. V was shortened by 8 bases and J by 6 bases, with 14 bases between the two germline ends. DNA of the CDR3: TGTGCCAGCCGCCCGGGGATAGGCGAGCAGTACTTC. Its protein product is CASRPGIGEQYF.

This clonotype was counted only a few times. J is TRBJ2-2 and V is TRBV6-2 or TRBV6-3; tentatively, D is TRBD2 (5 bases). The germline V gene has CDR1 MNHEY and CDR2 SVGEGT. Trimming stripped 6 bases from V and 4 bases from J, with 18 bases between. This CDR3 region has 16 residues. For the CDR3, the DNA is TGTGCCAGCAGAGCCAGCGCGGGCTGGGTCACCGGGGAGCTGTTTTTT. It codes for CASRASAGWVTGELFF.

The chain has TRBV28 and TRBJ2-7; TRBD1 matches 7 bases. This CDR3 comprises 14 residues. In germline, CDR1 is MDHEN, CDR2 SYDVKM. V gave up 4 bases and J gave up 0 bases; unmatched junction bases: 3. The CDR3 DNA is TGTGCCAGCAGTTCGGGACAGCCCTCCTACGAGCAGTACTTC. Translating it yields CASSSGQPSYEQYF.

This clonotype was observed a few times. V is TRBV3-1 and J is TRBJ2-7; maybe TRBD2 (6 bases). V was pared by 4 bases and J by 3 bases, with 19 bases between. Germline CDR1 is LGHDT and CDR2 is YNNKEL (reference sequence). This CDR3 contains 16 residues. CDR3: CASSPDISGNGYEQYF. Here the CDR3 DNA reads TGTGCCAGCAGCCCTGATATTAGCGGAAACGGCTACGAGCAGTACTTC.

This clonotype has more than one count but fewer than ten. The chain recombines TRBV15 with TRBJ2-7; 7 bases line up with TRBD1. CDR3 length: 14 residues. The germline V gene encodes CDR1 LNHNV and CDR2 YYDKDF (reference sequence). V dropped 3 bases and J dropped 5; count of bases not matched to a gene: 7. The CDR3 DNA is TGTGCCACCAGCAGCGACAGGGCGTTTAACGAGCAGTACTTC. Translating it yields CATSSDRAFNEQYF.

There are a few counts of this clonotype. The chain uses TRBV20-1 and TRBJ2-1, with TRBD2 identical over 8 bases. Trimming cost V 6 bases and J 9 bases; bases outside gene matches: 16. CDR3 length: 15 residues. CDR1 and CDR2 from the germline V gene are DFQATT and SNEGSKA (reference sequence). This CDR3 reads CSAFTGTRFFTEQFF. The CDR3 DNA reads TGCAGTGCGTTTACCGGGACTAGGTTTTTTACTGAGCAGTTCTTC.

This clonotype was detected ten times or more. The chain recombines TRBV10-3 with TRBJ2-7, with 8 bases fitting TRBD2. V gave up 3 bases and J gave up 0 bases; unmatched junction bases: 7. The V gene's germline CDR1 is ENHRY and CDR2 SYGVKD. The length of the CDR3 is 16 residues. CDR3 loop: CAISDRAGASSYEQYF. CDR3 coding DNA: TGTGCCATCAGTGATCGAGCGGGGGCCTCCTCCTACGAGCAGTACTTC.

This clonotype was counted between two and nine times. The gene calls are TRBV3-1 and TRBJ2-2, with 10 bases identical to TRBD2. The CDR3 sequence is 19 residues long. Losses at the gene ends were 6 bases for V and 0 bases for J; bases not matched to a gene: 13. Germline CDR1 is LGHDT and CDR2 is YNNKEL (reference sequence). The CDR3 is CASRLLSGLAATNTGELFF. CDR3 sequence (DNA): TGTGCCAGCAGACTTTTAAGTGGACTAGCGGCTACGAACACCGGGGAGCTGTTTTTT.

The rearrangement links TRBV7-2 to TRBJ1-2; 7 nucleotides match TRBD1. Trimming at V came to 5 bases and at J to 4 bases, leaving 4 bases not matched to a gene. CDR3 length: 13 residues. Looked up from germline, CDR1 is SGHTA and CDR2 is FQGNSA. CDR3 sequence reads: CASSRDSSYGYTF. The CDR3 DNA follows: TGTGCCAGCAGCCGGGACAGTTCCTATGGCTACACCTTC.